Listed below are T cell receptor beta chains from one sample, sequenced in a study of prognosis after radiotherapy for stage I lung cancer. TCRdb fed the multiplex PCR reads into MiXCR, producing one record per CDR3 protein. The sample yields about 16,000 distinct CDR3 sequences, roughly 45% seen once. Sequenced material: PBMCs, taken before or after stereotactic body radiation therapy (not recorded which). The receptors stem from a donor aged 50 or older with non-small cell lung cancer. The CDR3 runs from the conserved cysteine through the conserved F or W. The size field is filled for only some rows; it gives once, few, many or a size class.

few	TRBJ2-7	TRBV5-4	CASSTQPYEQYF
many	TRBJ2-7	TRBV19	CASSREPGQDYEQYF
many	TRBJ2-7	TRBV7-8	CASSLAGENEQYF
-	TRBJ1-2	TRBV9	CASSAPGTGNGYTF
many	TRBJ1-1	TRBV28	CASNTPANTEAFF
many	TRBJ2-7	TRBV29-1	CSVVPQKLSHEQYF
-	TRBJ2-3	TRBV6-4	CASSEVADTDTQYF
few	TRBJ1-6	TRBV27	CASRGTWGLNSPLHF
once	TRBJ2-2	TRBV4-2	CASSQQGGNTGELFF
many	TRBJ1-3	TRBV4-1	CASSPGTGGLIFNTIYF
-	TRBJ1-2	TRBV5-1	CASSSSRGIDGYTF
many	TRBJ2-1	TRBV30	CAWRSGTSGRANEQFF
-	TRBJ1-2	TRBV28	CASGPRANYGYTF
-	TRBJ2-1	TRBV2	CASILSDSPYNDQFF
many	TRBJ2-2	TRBV29-1	CSVRGQGGGTGELFF
-	TRBJ2-7	TRBV5-5	CASSLGTAAYEQYF
many	TRBJ2-1	TRBV7-9	CASSLAGGPLNEQFF
many	TRBJ1-1	TRBV6-2/TRBV6-3	CASTRGGRGTEAFF
many	TRBJ2-5	TRBV12-3/TRBV12-4	CASSLAGGMDVETQYF
many	TRBJ2-1	TRBV9	CASSAGTSLNEQFF
-	TRBJ1-1	TRBV5-1	CASSFVGGTEAFF
many	TRBJ1-2	TRBV7-2	CASSLGQAGPYGYTF
-	TRBJ2-1	TRBV6-5	CASSYGGSDNEQFF
many	TRBJ1-4	TRBV30	CAWSETAEKLFF
many	TRBJ2-5	TRBV6-4	CASKDTGAGGETQYF
-	TRBJ1-1	TRBV19	CASQAGINTEAFF
many	TRBJ2-7	TRBV2	CAIVQSGTGGYEQYF